This T cell receptor (beta chain) stems from a study of T cell responses to AZD1222 COVID-19 vaccine. General study points: Sampled repertoires all dated from after the peak T cell response. Reportedly, close to half of spike-specific TCRs are directed against unmutated variant regions.

TCRdb's copy holds only in-frame clones and misses some; the assay was immunoSEQ multiplex PCR. The repertoire includes 95,000 to 120,000 clones, roughly 87% of them detected once, and about 3% sits in the top ten. For this clone: The antigen is undetermined.

Material: peripheral blood, obtained on day 0 of MenACWY control vaccination. This TCR derives from an adult in good health.

CDR3 DNA sequence: TGTGCCAGCAGTTTGGTCGGGGGCAGCAATCAGCCCCAGCATTTT. Residues: CASSLVGGSNQPQHF. This rearrangement joins TRBV28 to TRBJ1-5, with a possible D match to TRBD1 (6 bases). Trimming took 3 bases from V and 1 from J, leaving 10 bases between them. Germline V gene sequence: CDR1 MDHEN, CDR2 SYDVKM. There are 15 residues in the CDR3.